These T cell receptor beta chains were read from a single sample in a study of blood T cells in healthy people across ages. TCRdb reanalysed the 5' RACE reads using MiXCR and keeps one entry per CDR3 protein. The sample includes 650,000 to 1,000,000 distinct CDR3 sequences, about 46% of them seen just once. Input material: blood. All receptors come from a man older than 75 in good health. Both conserved end residues are part of each CDR3. D genes are given only for firm matches. A clone size is listed for some rows: how often the clone was seen (once, few, many), or a class if it is expanded.

>NA|TRBJ2-3|few|TRBV21-1
TGTGCCAGCAGCAAACCGGGAGGGCGTGGAAGCACAGATACGCAGTATTTT
CASSKPGGRGSTDTQYF
>NA|TRBJ1-1|NA|TRBV12-3/TRBV12-4
TGTGCCAGCAGCCTACAAAGCGCTGAAGCTTTCTTT
CASSLQSAEAFF
>NA|TRBJ1-1|NA|TRBV12-3/TRBV12-4
TGTGCCAGCAGTTGGGAAGGACAGAGAGAAGCTTTCTTT
CASSWEGQREAFF
>TRBD1|TRBJ2-5|NA|TRBV6-5
TGTGCCAGCAGTTACAACAGGGGTCTTGAGACCCAGTACTTC
CASSYNRGLETQYF
>NA|TRBJ2-4|NA|TRBV7-2
TGTGTCAGCAGCTTGGGGGTCTTGAACATTCAGTACTTC
CVSSLGVLNIQYF
>NA|TRBJ2-5|few|TRBV29-1
TGCAGCGTTGTTCAGGGATCGGAGACCCAGTACTTC
CSVVQGSETQYF
>TRBD2|TRBJ2-7|few|TRBV7-3
TGTGCCAGCAGCTCATGGGGGTCGGAGCGGGAGGGTTACGAGCAGTACTTC
CASSSWGSEREGYEQYF
>NA|TRBJ2-5|NA|TRBV7-2
TGTGCCAGCACACGATGGGGGAGGCCCCAAGAGACCCAGTACTTC
CASTRWGRPQETQYF
>NA|TRBJ2-5|once|TRBV9
TGTGCCAGCAGCCCCCGTTTGGAGGAGACCCAGTACTTC
CASSPRLEETQYF
>TRBD1|TRBJ2-7|few|TRBV28
TGTGCCAGCAGTTACCAGGGGGCCCGGGGCGAGCAGTACTTC
CASSYQGARGEQYF
>TRBD2|TRBJ2-1|NA|TRBV5-5
TGTGCCAGCAGACAGGGACTAGACCAGAGCTCCTACAATGAGCAGTTCTTC
CASRQGLDQSSYNEQFF
>NA|TRBJ2-1|NA|TRBV11-2
TGTGCCAGCAGCCAGACCGGTGGGGAGGCGAATGAGCAGCTCTTC
CASSQTGGEANEQLF
>TRBD1|TRBJ2-5|NA|TRBV27
TGTGCCAGCAGTTTAGACGGGACAGGGCATCAAGAGACCCAGTACTTC
CASSLDGTGHQETQYF
>NA|TRBJ2-7|once|TRBV14
TGTGCCAGCAGCCAAGAATGGGGCCAGGAGGATGGGGAGGCCCAGTACTTC
CASSQEWGQEDGEAQYF
>NA|TRBJ2-2|NA|TRBV20-1
TGCAGTGCTGGAGGGTCGGAGGGAGTTGACACCGGGGAGCTGTTTTTT
CSAGGSEGVDTGELFF
>NA|TRBJ2-3|many|TRBV27
TGTGCCAGCAGTTTGTCGGCTAGCCGAAATACGCAGTATTTT
CASSLSASRNTQYF
>TRBD1|TRBJ2-3|NA|TRBV27
TGTGGCACGCGAAAGGGACAGGGTGTGACAGATACGCAGTATTTT
CGTRKGQGVTDTQYF
>TRBD1|TRBJ2-5|few|TRBV5-1
TGCGCCAGCAGCTATCGACAGGGGGGCTTAGAGACCCAGTACTTC
CASSYRQGGLETQYF
>TRBD2|TRBJ2-1|NA|TRBV2
TGTGCCAGCAGGGCCGGGACTAGCGGTCCCAATGAGCAGTTCTTC
CASRAGTSGPNEQFF
>TRBD2|TRBJ2-1|NA|TRBV7-6
TGTGCCAGCAGCTTACCAATGGGACTAGCGGGAGGGGGTGAGCAGTTCTTC
CASSLPMGLAGGGEQFF
>NA|TRBJ2-6|NA|TRBV19
TGTGCCAGTAGTGTTCGGTCCTCTGGGGCCAACGTCCTGACTTTC
CASSVRSSGANVLTF
>NA|TRBJ2-1|medium-sized|TRBV12-3/TRBV12-4
TGTGCCATCATTACGGGATTATCCTACAATGAGCAGTTCTTC
CAIITGLSYNEQFF
>NA|TRBJ1-1|few|TRBV5-1
TGCGCCAGCAGCTTGTCCCGCCTTGAGGCACCTGAAGCTTTCTTT
CASSLSRLEAPEAFF
>NA|TRBJ1-1|NA|TRBV7-9
TGTGCCAGCAGCTTAGTGGCGGGGAACCCAGTACCTTTCTTT
CASSLVAGNPVPFF
>TRBD2|TRBJ2-3|few|TRBV5-1
TGCGCCAGCAGGGAGTCTAGCGGGAGGGCCCCAGATACGCAGTATTTT
CASRESSGRAPDTQYF
>NA|TRBJ2-3|NA|TRBV7-6
TGTGCCAGCAGCTTAGTTCCTAGCGAAAAGTATTTT
CASSLVPSEKYF